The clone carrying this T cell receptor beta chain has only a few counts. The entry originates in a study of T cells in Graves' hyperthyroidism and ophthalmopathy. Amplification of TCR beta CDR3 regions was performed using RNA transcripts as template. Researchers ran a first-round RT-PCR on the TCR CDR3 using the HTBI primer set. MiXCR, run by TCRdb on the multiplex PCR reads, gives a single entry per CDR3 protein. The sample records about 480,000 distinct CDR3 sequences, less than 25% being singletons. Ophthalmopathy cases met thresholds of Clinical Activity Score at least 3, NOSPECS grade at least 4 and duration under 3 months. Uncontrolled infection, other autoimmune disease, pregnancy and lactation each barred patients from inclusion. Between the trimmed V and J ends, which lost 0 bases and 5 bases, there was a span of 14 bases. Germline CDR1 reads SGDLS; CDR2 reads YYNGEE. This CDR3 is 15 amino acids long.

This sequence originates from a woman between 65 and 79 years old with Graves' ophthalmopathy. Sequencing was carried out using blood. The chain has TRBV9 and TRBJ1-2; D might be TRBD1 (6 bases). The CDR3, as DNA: TGTGCCAGCAGCGTAGCGGCGGGGGCGAAGTATGGCTACACCTTC. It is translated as CASSVAAGAKYGYTF. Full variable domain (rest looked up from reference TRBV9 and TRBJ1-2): DSGVTQTPKHLITATGQRVTLRCSPRSGDLSVYWYQQSLDQGLQFLIQYYNGEERAKGNILERFSAQQFPDLHSELNLSSLELGDSALYFCASSVAAGAKYGYTFGSGTRLTVV.